The clone carrying this TCR beta chain was observed a handful of times. The antigen is undetermined. V lost 6 bases, J lost 1 base, and 4 bases stayed unmatched. CDR1 is WNHNN, CDR2 SYGVQD, per germline (reference sequence). This CDR3 is built from 14 residues. The entry originates in a study of immune cell composition in non-small cell lung cancer. Study outcomes and limitations: Tumour-associated clones >0.5% occurred in 25% to 40% of adenocarcinomas, roughly 75% of squamous. In adenocarcinoma, maximal tumour-associated clone frequency tracked TIL tumour reactivity.

Sequencing was performed with immunoSEQ multiplex PCR; in TCRdb, only in-frame clones are kept and a portion is missing. The table lists over 4,500 clones, about 80% of them singletons, with roughly a tenth in the top ten. V gene TRBV10-1 combines with J gene TRBJ2-7; 9 nucleotides line up with TRBD2. This TCR came from a human donor with non-small cell lung cancer. Input material: lung tumor tissue. The CDR3 nucleotides read TGCGCCAGCAGGGGTAGCGGGGGATCCTACGAGCAGTACTTC. This translates into CASRGSGGSYEQYF.